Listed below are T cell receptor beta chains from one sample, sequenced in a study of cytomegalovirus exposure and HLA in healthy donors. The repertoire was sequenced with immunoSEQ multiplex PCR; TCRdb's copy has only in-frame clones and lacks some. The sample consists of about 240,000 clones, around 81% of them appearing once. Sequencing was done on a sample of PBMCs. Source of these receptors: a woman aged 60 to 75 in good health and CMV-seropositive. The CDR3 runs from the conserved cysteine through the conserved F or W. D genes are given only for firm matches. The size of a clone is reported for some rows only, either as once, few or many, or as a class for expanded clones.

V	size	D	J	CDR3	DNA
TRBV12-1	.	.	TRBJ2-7	CASSLNGLAGYDYEQYF	TGTGCCAGCAGCTTGAATGGATTAGCGGGATACGACTACGAGCAGTACTTC
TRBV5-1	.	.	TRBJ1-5	CASSLGGPSQPQHF	TGCGCCAGCAGCTTGGGCGGGCCAAGTCAGCCCCAGCATTTT
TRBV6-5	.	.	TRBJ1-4	CASSHGAEKLFF	TGTGCCAGCAGTCATGGGGCTGAAAAACTGTTTTTT
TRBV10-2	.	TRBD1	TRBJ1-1	CASRIRQGATEAFF	TGCGCCAGCAGGATTCGACAGGGGGCTACTGAAGCTTTCTTT
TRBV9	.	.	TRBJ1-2	CASSVDEVTIHSGYTF	TGTGCCAGCAGCGTAGACGAGGTCACTATTCACTCTGGCTACACCTTC
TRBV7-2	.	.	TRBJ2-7	CASSLDRGSYEQYF	TGTGCCAGCAGCTTAGATCGGGGGTCCTACGAGCAGTACTTC
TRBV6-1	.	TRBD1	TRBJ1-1	CASSVIQGIEAFF	TGTGCCAGCAGTGTTATACAGGGGATTGAAGCTTTCTTT
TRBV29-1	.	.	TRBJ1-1	CSVGMRPEAFF	TGCAGCGTTGGGATGCGGCCTGAAGCTTTCTTT
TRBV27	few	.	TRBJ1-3	CASSRGPGNTIYF	TGTGCCAGCAGCCGCGGTCCTGGAAACACCATATATTTT
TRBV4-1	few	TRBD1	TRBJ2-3	CASSRDRYTDTQYF	TGCGCCAGCAGCCGGGACAGGTACACAGATACGCAGTATTTT
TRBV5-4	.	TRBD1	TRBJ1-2	CASSARGQNYGYTF	TGTGCCAGCAGCGCGAGGGGACAGAACTATGGCTACACCTTC
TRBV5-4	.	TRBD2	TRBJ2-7	CASSLGLGGSGEEQYF	TGTGCCAGCAGCCTCGGTTTGGGCGGGAGCGGAGAGGAGCAGTACTTC
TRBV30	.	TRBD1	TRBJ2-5	CAWSMTGGRETQYF	TGTGCCTGGAGTATGACAGGGGGGAGGGAGACCCAGTACTTC
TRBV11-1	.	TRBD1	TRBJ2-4	CASSRTGGTKNIQYF	TGTGCCAGCAGCCGGACAGGGGGCACCAAAAACATTCAGTACTTC
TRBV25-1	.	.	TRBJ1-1	CASSPLQGSGAFF	TGTGCCAGCAGTCCCCTACAGGGTTCTGGAGCTTTCTTT
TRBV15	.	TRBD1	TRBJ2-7	CATSRDLGQTYKQYF	TGTGCCACCAGCAGAGATTTGGGACAGACCTACAAGCAGTACTTC
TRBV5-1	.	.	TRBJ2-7	CASSLEGRQDYEQYF	TGCGCCAGCAGCTTGGAAGGCCGACAGGACTACGAGCAGTACTTC
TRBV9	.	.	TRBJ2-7	CASSVGGGNSYEQYF	TGTGCCAGCAGCGTAGGGGGCGGTAATTCCTACGAGCAGTACTTC
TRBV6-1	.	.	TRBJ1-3	CASGEGAGNTIYF	TGTGCCAGCGGGGAGGGGGCTGGAAACACCATATATTTT
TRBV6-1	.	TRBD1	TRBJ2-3	CASSQGATQDTQYF	TGTGCCAGCAGTCAGGGGGCTACCCAAGATACGCAGTATTTT
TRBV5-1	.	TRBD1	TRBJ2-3	CASSLQGPQDTQYF	TGCGCCAGCAGCTTACAGGGGCCCCAAGATACGCAGTATTTT
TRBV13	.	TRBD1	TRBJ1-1	CASSGGQGGLEAFF	TGTGCCAGCAGCGGGGGACAGGGAGGGCTTGAAGCTTTCTTT
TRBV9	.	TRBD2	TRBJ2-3	CASSASGTSGKDTQYF	TGTGCCAGCAGCGCCTCCGGGACTAGCGGGAAAGATACGCAGTATTTT
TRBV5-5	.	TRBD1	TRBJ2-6	CASSPGQGSPSGANVLTF	TGTGCCAGCAGCCCGGGACAGGGGTCTCCCTCTGGGGCCAACGTCCTGACTTTC
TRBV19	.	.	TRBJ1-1	CASSTTGPTEAFF	TGTGCCAGTAGTACCACAGGGCCAACTGAAGCTTTCTTT
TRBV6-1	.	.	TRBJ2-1	CASSERQAYNEQFF	TGTGCCAGCAGTGAAAGACAGGCCTACAATGAGCAGTTCTTC
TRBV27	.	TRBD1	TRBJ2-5	CASSPWTGGETQYF	TGTGCCAGCAGTCCATGGACAGGGGGAGAGACCCAGTACTTC
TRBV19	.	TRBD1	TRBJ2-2	CASHPPGTGSPELFF	TGTGCCAGTCACCCCCCCGGGACAGGGAGCCCCGAGCTGTTTTTT
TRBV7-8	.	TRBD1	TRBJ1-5	CASSFRTGGVNQPQHF	TGTGCCAGCAGCTTCAGGACAGGGGGGGTCAATCAGCCCCAGCATTTT